These 27 T cell receptor beta chains came from one sample sequenced in a study of human T cells and chemical hapten exposure. TCRdb redid the calling of the RACE reads with MiXCR, one entry per CDR3 protein. The repertoire consists of approximately 100,000 distinct CDR3 sequences, with about 8.9% occurring once and the leading ten covering roughly 3.5%. Documented time point: pre-sensitization, week 0. Treatment specified: therapeutic diphenylcyclopropenone sensitization with weekly scalp DPC. The source material was whole blood, sampled in connection with sensitization to the hapten diphenylcyclopropenone (DPC). Source of these receptors: a woman in her thirties or forties with alopecia areata. Some clones in this sample may be carry-over from other donors' samples.

In this sample, this clonotype turned up a few times. V and J are TRBV29-1 and TRBJ2-1, with D tentatively TRBD1 or TRBD2 (6 bases each). The CDR3 has 11 residues. Germline V gene lookup returns CDR1 SQVTM and CDR2 ANQGSEA. CDR3 DNA: TGCACCGGGGGCTTCTACAATGAGCAGTTCTTC. Its translation is CTGGFYNEQFF.

This rearrangement joins TRBV5-1 to TRBJ2-5; perhaps TRBD2 as D (6 bases). V was shortened by 1 base and J by 2 bases, with 18 bases between the two germline ends. Looked up from germline, CDR1 is SGHRS and CDR2 is YFSETQ. CDR3 length: 17 amino acids. CDR3 DNA: TGCGCCAGCAGCTTGCCCGAATCCGGGACTTTACAAGAGACCCAGTACTTC. Amino acid sequence: CASSLPESGTLQETQYF.

This clonotype appeared a few times. This sequence joins TRBV4-3 and TRBJ1-1; D possibly corresponds to TRBD1 (6 bases). The CDR3 is 15 amino acids. CDR1 is LGHNA and CDR2 is YSLEER in the germline V gene. The V end was cut by 1 base, the J end by 1 base, with 10 bases between. The CDR3 here is CASSQGDMQNTEAFF. The DNA for the CDR3 is TGCGCCAGCAGCCAAGGGGACATGCAGAACACTGAAGCTTTCTTT.

This clonotype was seen ten or more times. The V and J genes are TRBV30 and TRBJ2-2; D is unclear. In germline, CDR1 is GTSNPN, CDR2 SVGIG (reference sequence). There are 11 residues in the CDR3. V was pared by 5 bases and J by 9 bases, with 10 bases between. CDR3 sequence: CAWSLARELFF. The CDR3 coding sequence is TGTGCCTGGTCTCTGGCGAGGGAGCTGTTTTTT.

The chain recombines TRBV12-3 or TRBV12-4 with TRBJ2-2; the D gene is possibly TRBD2 (6 bases). Trimming stripped 1 base from V and 4 bases from J, with 7 bases between. The CDR3 is 14 residues long. The DNA for the CDR3 is TGTGCCAGCAGTTTAGAGGGACTCACCGGGGAGCTGTTTTTT. Its translation: CASSLEGLTGELFF.

The CDR3 here is CAGAGTGANVLTF. CDR3 coding DNA: TGTGCCGGTGCAGGGACTGGGGCCAACGTCCTGACTTTC. The chain is built from TRBV6-6 and TRBJ2-6; a possible D gene is TRBD1 (5 bases). CDR3 size: 13 residues. The V end was cut by 11 bases, the J end by 2 bases, with 10 bases between. CDR1 is MNHNY, CDR2 SVGAGI, per germline (reference sequence).

This clonotype was seen repeatedly, ten times or more. The rearrangement uses TRBV5-1 and TRBJ1-1; TRBD1 might be the D (6 bases). The CDR3 contains 12 residues. Germline V lookup: CDR1 SGHRS, CDR2 YFSETQ. Trimming removed 6 bases at V and 3 bases at J, with 9 bases between. CDR3 in DNA: TGCGCCAGCAACAGGGATGACACTGAAGCTTTCTTT. Its protein is CASNRDDTEAFF.

V usage is TRBV21-1 and J usage is TRBJ1-6; the tabulated D call, TRBD1, remains unverified against the DNA. TRBV21-1 is recorded as a pseudogene. This CDR3 spans 16 amino acids. The CDR3 region is CASREQGAPPNSPLHF. The CDR3 DNA is TGTGCCAGCAGAGAACAGGGGGCCCCTCCGAATTCACCCCTCCACTTT.

There are a few counts of this clonotype. The chain uses TRBV6-5 and TRBJ2-7; D is tentatively TRBD1 or TRBD2 (5 bases each). The CDR3 consists of 13 residues. Looked up from germline, CDR1 is MNHEY and CDR2 is SVGAGI. V was clipped by 6 bases and J by 7 bases, with 16 bases between them. The CDR3 bases are TGTGCCAGCAGCCGCTCAGGGTCGGGGGAGCAGTACTTC. Translating gives CASSRSGSGEQYF.

This clonotype was detected many times. The chain couples TRBV10-3 to TRBJ2-3; 8 positions agree with TRBD2. The germline CDR1 and CDR2 sequences are ENHRY and SYGVKD. This CDR3 is 16 amino acids long. V dropped 10 bases and J dropped 1; count of bases not matched to a gene: 13. CDR3 coding DNA: TGTGCCACCTGGCCGGGGGGGAGTTTTGGCACAGATACGCAGTATTTT. Translating it yields CATWPGGSFGTDTQYF.

This clonotype came up a few times. The V call is TRBV29-1, the J call TRBJ1-1; D is undetermined. The CDR3 length is 14 residues. Germline CDR1 reads SQVTM; CDR2 reads ANQGSEA. V lost 6 bases to trimming and J lost 1 base, with 15 bases between them. The CDR3 here is CSVPPLGWNTEAFF. DNA of the CDR3: TGCAGCGTGCCCCCCCTGGGGTGGAACACTGAAGCTTTCTTT.

The chain combines TRBV5-6 with TRBJ1-5, with TRBD1 as a possible D gene (5 bases). This CDR3 has 13 residues. V lost 4 bases and J 9 bases, leaving 14 bases between the germline ends. Germline CDR1 SGHDT, CDR2 YYEEEE. CDR3 sequence (DNA): TGTGCCAGCAGCGTGTTGAGGGGTTCGCCCCAGCATTTT. It translates to CASSVLRGSPQHF.

The table lists this clonotype with a few counts. The chain has TRBV6-2 or TRBV6-3 and TRBJ1-5, with D unclear. Trimming pared 6 bases from V and 4 bases from J, leaving 13 bases between. The CDR3 consists of 14 residues. CDR1 and CDR2 (germline): MNHEY, SVGEGT. CDR3: CASRDPAANQPQHF. CDR3 DNA: TGTGCCAGCAGGGATCCGGCAGCTAATCAGCCCCAGCATTTT.

Remarks on this clonotype: A clone one base away is much larger, so this may be a read error. This chain links TRBV27 with TRBJ1-1; weak D call: TRBD1 (6 bases). The V gene's germline CDR1 is MNHEY and CDR2 SMNVEV (reference sequence). CDR3 length: 14 residues. CDR3 amino acids: CASLQQGMNTEAIF. CDR3 DNA sequence: TGTGCCAGCCTCCAACAGGGAATGAACACTGAAGCTATCTTT.

The chain couples TRBV20-1 to TRBJ2-4; D is tentatively TRBD1 or TRBD2 (5 bases each). The length of the CDR3 is 14 residues. The germline gives CDR1 DFQATT, CDR2 SNEGSKA (reference sequence). Trimming pared 1 base from V and 5 bases from J, leaving 12 bases between. Here the CDR3 reads CSARGGTVQNIQYF. CDR3 DNA sequence: TGCAGTGCTAGAGGAGGGACCGTGCAAAACATTCAGTACTTC.

This clonotype was counted only a few times. Relative to the germline gene, one junction end is altered; a read error may explain this. This chain connects TRBV2 to TRBJ2-2; 8 bases line up with TRBD1. Per germline, CDR1 SNHLY and CDR2 FYNNEI. This CDR3 has 15 amino acids. The DNA of the CDR3 is TGTGCCAGTTCGAAGACAGGGGTGAACACCGGGGAGCGGTTTTTT. Encoded protein: CASSKTGVNTGERFF.

The genes are TRBV7-9 and TRBJ2-3; D possibly corresponds to TRBD1 (5 bases). Looked up from germline, CDR1 is SEHNR and CDR2 is FQNEAQ (reference sequence). Deletions cut 1 base from V and 2 bases from J, with 7 bases between. The CDR3 runs 14 residues. The CDR3 sequence: CASSLVGVTDTQYF. The CDR3 DNA sequence: TGTGCCAGCAGCTTAGTAGGGGTCACAGATACGCAGTATTTT. The full variable domain, its missing parts supplied by reference TRBV7-9 and TRBJ2-3, is DTGVSQNPRHKITKRGQNVTFRCDPISEHNRLYWYRQTLGQGPEFLTYFQNEAQLEKSRLLSDRFSAERPKGSFSTLEIQRTEQGDSAMYLCASSLVGVTDTQYFGPGTRLTVL.

Many counts were recorded for this clonotype. The gene calls are TRBV7-8 and TRBJ1-2; 7 bases fit TRBD1. Germline trimming cut 8 bases from V and 1 base from J; bases unmatched to any gene: 7. CDR3 length: 14 amino acids. CDR1 is SGHVS and CDR2 is FQNEAQ in the germline V gene. The CDR3 sequence: CASGGGQNNYGYTF. The CDR3 DNA follows: TGTGCCAGCGGTGGGGGACAGAATAACTATGGCTACACCTTC. The whole variable domain, filled in from reference TRBV7-8 and TRBJ1-2, reads GAGVSQSPRYKVAKRGQDVALRCDPISGHVSLFWYQQALGQGPEFLTYFQNEAQLDKSGLPSDRFFAERPEGSVSTLKIQRTQQEDSAVYLCASGGGQNNYGYTFGSGTRLTVV.

The J gene is TRBJ1-1, the V gene TRBV20-1; D uncertain. CDR1 and CDR2 (germline): DFQATT, SNEGSKA (reference sequence). The CDR3 runs to 13 residues. Between the trimmed V and J ends, which lost 3 bases and 2 bases, there was a span of 10 bases. The CDR3 loop is CSARGLINTEAFF. The CDR3 coding sequence is TGCAGTGCTAGGGGTCTGATAAACACTGAAGCTTTCTTT.

There are many counts of this clonotype. The genes are TRBV7-2 and TRBJ1-5; no reliable D call. This CDR3 has 15 residues. The V gene's germline CDR1 is SGHTA and CDR2 FQGNSA. The germline V and J ends were trimmed by 1 base and 0 bases, with 7 bases remaining between them. The CDR3 bases are TGTGCCAGCAGCTTAGGGGTCTATAGCAATCAGCCCCAGCATTTT. This sequence encodes CASSLGVYSNQPQHF.

This clonotype was found a few times. The gene calls are TRBV6-5 and TRBJ2-6; D may be TRBD1 (7 bases). The CDR3 runs 16 residues. CDR1 is MNHEY, CDR2 SVGAGI, per germline. The V end lost 4 bases, the J end lost 1 base, and 11 bases lay between the germline ends. In nucleotides, the CDR3 is TGTGCCAGCAGTTCCAGGGGGGTATCTGGGGCCAACGTCCTGACTTTC. Residues: CASSSRGVSGANVLTF.

This clonotype was seen at least ten times. This rearrangement joins TRBV11-2 to TRBJ1-1; the D is unclear. The V end was cut by 5 bases, the J end by 8 bases, with 15 bases between. The germline V gene has CDR1 SGHAT and CDR2 FQNNGV. The CDR3 spans 13 residues. As DNA, the CDR3 is TGTGCCAGCAGCCTGGAAGGTTTCACCGAAGCTTTCTTT. Its translation is CASSLEGFTEAFF. Variable domain in full (rest from reference TRBV11-2 and TRBJ1-1): EAGVAQSPRYKIIEKRQSVAFWCNPISGHATLYWYQQILGQGPKLLIQFQNNGVVDDSQLPKDRFSAERLKGVDSTLKIQPAKLEDSAVYLCASSLEGFTEAFFGQGTRLTVV.

Many counts were recorded for this clonotype. The gene calls are TRBV29-1 and TRBJ2-5, with 11 bases aligning to TRBD1. Germline CDR1 and CDR2: SQVTM and ANQGSEA. The ends lost 6 bases at V and 8 bases at J; junction bases unmatched: 8. This CDR3 contains 13 residues. Here the CDR3 DNA reads TGCAGCGTGGACCCGGGACAGGGGGAAACCCAGTACTTC. Translating gives CSVDPGQGETQYF.

This clonotype was counted many times. The chain couples TRBV7-9 to TRBJ1-5; D remains ambiguous. The length of the CDR3 is 17 residues. V was shortened by 5 bases and J by 3 bases, with 20 bases between the two germline ends. The V gene's germline CDR1 is SEHNR and CDR2 FQNEAQ (reference sequence). This CDR3 reads CASSLMTGGSINQPQHF. CDR3 DNA sequence: TGTGCCAGCAGCCTAATGACTGGTGGCAGCATCAATCAGCCCCAGCATTTT.

J is TRBJ2-2 and V is TRBV12-2; the D segment call TRBD2 is taken from the table without a DNA check. TRBV12-2 has pseudogene status. This CDR3 contains 16 residues. CDR3 amino acids: CASRFSEATNTGELFF. CDR3 DNA: TGTGCAAGTCGCTTCTCGGAGGCCACGAACACCGGGGAGCTGTTTTTT.

The sample holds a few counts of this clonotype. V and J are TRBV7-9 and TRBJ1-2; D is unresolved. Germline lookup yields CDR1 SEHNR and CDR2 FQNEAQ (reference sequence). The CDR3 contains 13 residues. The germline V and J ends were trimmed by 0 bases and 9 bases, with 11 bases remaining between them. The CDR3 sequence is CASSLATPKSYTF. In DNA, the CDR3 is TGTGCCAGCAGCTTAGCGACACCCAAGAGCTACACCTTC.

Turning to this clonotype: Given a much more abundant clone one base away, this may be a read error. V and J are TRBV30 and TRBJ2-2, with D unresolved. Germline CDR1 GTSNPN, CDR2 SVGIG (reference sequence). CDR3 length: 12 amino acids. This CDR3 reads CAWTGNTVELFF. The CDR3 DNA reads as TGTGCCTGGACGGGTAACACCGTGGAGCTGTTTTTT.